What follows are 13 T cell receptor beta chains derived from one specimen sequenced in a study of T cell changes during pregnancy in multiple sclerosis. Repertoires were generated with immunoSEQ multiplex PCR, while TCRdb's copy carries only in-frame clones and drops some. This sample has about 59,000 clones, with over 85% found just once. Sequenced material: CD8+ T cells from peripheral blood mononuclear cells, taken in the third trimester of pregnancy. Source of these receptors: a female donor with multiple sclerosis, enrolled in a pregnancy study.

This clone was counted once. The V gene is TRBV27, the J gene TRBJ1-5; D is unclear. Trimming took 5 bases from V and 5 from J, leaving 7 bases between them. This CDR3 region has 12 residues. The germline CDR1 and CDR2 sequences are MNHEY and SMNVEV (reference sequence). The chain's CDR3 is CASSNGYQPQHF. Written as DNA, the CDR3 is TGTGCCAGCAGTAACGGTTATCAGCCCCAGCATTTT.

This sequence joins TRBV28 and TRBJ2-5, with D hard to call. Trimming took off 6 bases at V and 8 bases at J, with 10 bases between the two ends. The CDR3 length is 11 residues. Per the germline V gene, CDR1 is MDHEN and CDR2 is SYDVKM. The CDR3 is CASSPPPTQYF. CDR3 nucleotides: TGTGCCAGCAGCCCCCCCCCAACCCAGTACTTC. Filled out from reference TRBV28 and TRBJ2-5, the complete variable domain reads DVKVTQSSRYLVKRTGEKVFLECVQDMDHENMFWYRQDPGLGLRLIYFSYDVKMKEKGDIPEGYSVSREKKERFSLILESASTNQTSMYLCASSPPPTQYFGPGTRLLVL.

This rearrangement joins TRBV5-4 to TRBJ2-2; TRBD2 agrees at 8 bases. The CDR3 is made up of 16 amino acids. The V segment lost 1 base and the J segment 3 bases; nucleotides outside the gene matches: 5. CDR1 is SGHNT and CDR2 is YYREEE in the germline V gene (reference sequence). CDR3 residues: CASSLKRERYTGELFF. In DNA form, the CDR3 reads TGTGCCAGCAGCTTGAAGCGGGAGAGGTACACCGGGGAGCTGTTTTTT.

The chain has TRBV19 and TRBJ1-2, with 8 positions matching TRBD1. Germline CDR1 is LNHDA and CDR2 is SQIVND (reference sequence). The CDR3 extends over 14 amino acids. V shed 7 bases, J shed 2 bases, and the junction held 6 bases outside the gene matches. The CDR3 DNA reads as TGTGCCAGTACCTCGGGACAGGTCAACTATGGCTACACCTTC. Amino acid sequence: CASTSGQVNYGYTF.

V is TRBV5-1 and J is TRBJ2-7; no firm D call. The CDR3 has 13 amino acids. The V and J ends lost 4 bases and 2 bases respectively, with 10 bases between them. CDR1 is SGHRS and CDR2 is YFSETQ in the germline V gene. CDR3 in DNA: TGCGCCAGCAGCCCCCGAGCGCCCTACGAGCAGTACTTC. Protein product: CASSPRAPYEQYF.

V and J are TRBV7-9 and TRBJ1-2; D possibly corresponds to TRBD1 (5 bases). Germline lookup yields CDR1 SEHNR and CDR2 FQNEAQ (reference sequence). V lost 6 bases to trimming and J lost 4 bases, with 12 bases between them. The CDR3 loop spans 13 amino acids. This chain's CDR3 is CASRRDSGYGYTF. Written as DNA, the CDR3 is TGTGCCAGCAGGCGGGACTCGGGCTATGGCTACACCTTC.

This rearrangement joins TRBV7-9 to TRBJ2-7, with 8 bases aligning to TRBD2. V shed 5 bases, J shed 2 bases, and the junction held 2 bases outside the gene matches. This CDR3 is built from 13 residues. Germline CDR1 reads SEHNR; CDR2 reads FQNEAQ (reference sequence). CDR3 nucleotide sequence: TGTGCCAGCAGCGTGGGACTAGCCTACGAGCAGTACTTC. It is translated as CASSVGLAYEQYF.

The V gene is TRBV11-2, the J gene TRBJ2-3, with 9 bases lining up with TRBD2. The V and J ends lost 1 base and 0 bases, in that order; junction bases with no gene match: 5. Germline loops: CDR1 SGHAT, CDR2 FQNNGV. This CDR3 region has 17 residues. CDR3 coding DNA: TGTGCCAGCAGCTTAGTGGCTAGCGGGACTAGCACAGATACGCAGTATTTT. Translating it yields CASSLVASGTSTDTQYF.

The rearrangement uses TRBV7-9 and TRBJ2-3; D unresolved. Germline loops: CDR1 SEHNR, CDR2 FQNEAQ (reference sequence). The CDR3 is 15 residues long. V was clipped by 1 base and J by 0 bases, with 8 bases between them. The CDR3 is CASSLGIVSTDTQYF. The CDR3 DNA is TGTGCCAGCAGCTTAGGAATAGTAAGCACAGATACGCAGTATTTT.

V and J are TRBV19 and TRBJ1-1; 7 bases line up with TRBD1. The germline CDR1 and CDR2 sequences are LNHDA and SQIVND (reference sequence). With V trimmed by 1 base and J by 6 bases, 5 bases remained unmatched. The CDR3 is 14 residues long. The CDR3 nucleotides are TGTGCCAGTAGTATAGGACAGGGAGTCCCTGAAGCTTTCTTT. Protein product: CASSIGQGVPEAFF. Variable domain in full (rest from reference TRBV19 and TRBJ1-1): DGGITQSPKYLFRKEGQNVTLSCEQNLNHDAMYWYRQDPGQGLRLIYYSQIVNDFQKGDIAEGYSVSREKKESFPLTVTSAQKNPTAFYLCASSIGQGVPEAFFGQGTRLTVV.

This clone appeared a few times. Other nucleotide sequences from this sample produce the same CDR3. In nucleotides, the CDR3 is TGCGCCAGCAGCTTGGTGGGCCGAGACTACGAGCAGTACTTC. This sequence encodes CASSLVGRDYEQYF. The chain uses TRBV5-1 and TRBJ2-7; the D is unclear. The CDR3 is 14 amino acids. CDR1 and CDR2 (germline): SGHRS, YFSETQ. Trimming shortened V by 0 bases and J by 3 bases, and 10 bases separated the two germline ends.

The V gene is TRBV6-5, the J gene TRBJ1-4; 11 bases map to TRBD1. Germline CDR1 and CDR2: MNHEY and SVGAGI. This CDR3 has 14 residues. Unmatched junction bases numbered 7, after V lost 5 bases and J lost 11 bases. Written as DNA, the CDR3 is TGTGCCAGCAGTCCCGGGACAGGGGGAAGGAAACTGTTTTTT. Translation gives CASSPGTGGRKLFF.

Only a few counts were recorded for this clone. V and J are TRBV27 and TRBJ2-7, with D perhaps matching TRBD2 (5 bases). The V end was cut by 5 bases, the J end by 2 bases, with 22 bases between. The CDR3 sequence is 17 residues long. Germline V lookup: CDR1 MNHEY, CDR2 SMNVEV (reference sequence). For the CDR3, the DNA is TGTGCCAGCAGTCCATTTAGACGGCGGGCTACCACCTACGAGCAGTACTTC. Residues: CASSPFRRRATTYEQYF.